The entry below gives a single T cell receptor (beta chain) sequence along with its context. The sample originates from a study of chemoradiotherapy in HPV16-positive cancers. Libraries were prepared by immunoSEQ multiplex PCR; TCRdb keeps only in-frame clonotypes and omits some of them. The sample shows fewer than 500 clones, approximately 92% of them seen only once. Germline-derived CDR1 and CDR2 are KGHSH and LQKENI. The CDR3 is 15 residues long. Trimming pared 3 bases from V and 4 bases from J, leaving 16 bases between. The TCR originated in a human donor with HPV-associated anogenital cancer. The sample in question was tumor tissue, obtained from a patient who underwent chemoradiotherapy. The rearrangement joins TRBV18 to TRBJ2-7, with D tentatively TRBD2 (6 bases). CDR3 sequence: CASSPGLDGTYEQYF. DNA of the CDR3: TGTGCCAGCTCACCGGGACTTGATGGGACGTACGAGCAGTACTTC.